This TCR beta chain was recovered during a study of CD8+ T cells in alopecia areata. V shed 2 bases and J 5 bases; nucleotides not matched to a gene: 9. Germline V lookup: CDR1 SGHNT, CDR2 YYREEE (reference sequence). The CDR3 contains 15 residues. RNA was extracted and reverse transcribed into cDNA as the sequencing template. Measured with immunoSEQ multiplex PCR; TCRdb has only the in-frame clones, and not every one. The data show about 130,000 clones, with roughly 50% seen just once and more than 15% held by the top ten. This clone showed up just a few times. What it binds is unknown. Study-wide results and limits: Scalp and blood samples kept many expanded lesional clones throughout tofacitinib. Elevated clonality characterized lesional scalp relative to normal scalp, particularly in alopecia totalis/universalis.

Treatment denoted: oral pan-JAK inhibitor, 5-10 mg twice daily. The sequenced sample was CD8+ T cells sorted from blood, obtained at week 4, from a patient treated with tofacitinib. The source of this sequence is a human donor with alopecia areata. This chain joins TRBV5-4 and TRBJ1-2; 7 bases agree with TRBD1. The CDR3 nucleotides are TGTGCCAGCAGCTTTTCCGGGACAGCTGATTATGGCTACACCTTC. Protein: CASSFSGTADYGYTF.